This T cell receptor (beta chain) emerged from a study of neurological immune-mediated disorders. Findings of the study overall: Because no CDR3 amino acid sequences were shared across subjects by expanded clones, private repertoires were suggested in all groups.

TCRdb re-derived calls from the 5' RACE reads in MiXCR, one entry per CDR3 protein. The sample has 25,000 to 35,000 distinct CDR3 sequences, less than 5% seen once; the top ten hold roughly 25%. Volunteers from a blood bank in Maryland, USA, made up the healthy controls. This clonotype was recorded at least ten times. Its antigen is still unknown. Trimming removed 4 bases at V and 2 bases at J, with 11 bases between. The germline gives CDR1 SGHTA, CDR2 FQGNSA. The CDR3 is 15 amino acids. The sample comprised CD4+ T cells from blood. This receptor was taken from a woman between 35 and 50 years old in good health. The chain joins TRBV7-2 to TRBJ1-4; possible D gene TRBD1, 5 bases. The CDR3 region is CASSSVGGTNEKLFF. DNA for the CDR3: TGTGCCAGCAGCTCAGTGGGGGGTACTAATGAAAAACTGTTTTTT.